Listed below are T cell receptor beta chains from one sample, sequenced in a study of blood T cell repertoires in COVID-19. Sequenced by immunoSEQ multiplex PCR; TCRdb stores in-frame clones only, minus some. This sample has 360,000 or so clones, with under 85% found just once. The sequencing input was PBMCs or T cells enriched from blood (not recorded which). The source of these receptors is a woman aged 45-65 years who had recovered from COVID-19. CDR3s include the opening cysteine and the closing phenylalanine or tryptophan. A D gene is named only where the DNA matches it firmly. Clone size is given for some rows only: seen once, a few or many times, or a class if the clone is expanded.

>.|TRBJ1-6|.|TRBV5-6
CASSGTGQPLHF
TGTGCCAGCAGCGGGACGGGACAACCCCTCCACTTT
>TRBD1|TRBJ1-2|.|TRBV11-2
CASSSQGAVYGYTF
TGTGCCAGCAGTTCGCAGGGGGCGGTCTATGGCTACACCTTC
>TRBD1|TRBJ1-5|.|TRBV18
CASSPTPAGTGGGQPQHF
TGTGCCAGCTCGCCCACCCCAGCCGGGACAGGGGGCGGACAGCCCCAGCATTTT
>TRBD2|TRBJ2-1|.|TRBV13
CASSPRGGGYNEQFF
TGTGCCAGCAGCCCACGCGGGGGAGGCTACAATGAGCAGTTCTTC
>.|TRBJ1-1|.|TRBV27
CASSLQGRYTEAFF
TGTGCCAGCAGTTTACAGGGCAGGTACACTGAAGCTTTCTTT
>TRBD1|TRBJ1-1|.|TRBV12-5
CASGESGTGGLAFF
TGTGCTAGTGGTGAAAGCGGGACAGGGGGCTTGGCTTTCTTT
>.|TRBJ1-3|.|TRBV12-3/TRBV12-4
CASSLSGENTIYF
TGTGCCAGCAGTTTATCGGGAGAGAACACCATATATTTT
>TRBD2|TRBJ2-3|.|TRBV11-3
CASSIRLAGSPDTQYF
TGTGCCAGCAGTATTCGACTAGCGGGTTCCCCGGATACGCAGTATTTT
>TRBD1|TRBJ1-1|.|TRBV19
CATRQGNTEAFF
TGTGCCACCCGACAGGGGAACACTGAAGCTTTCTTT
>.|TRBJ1-6|.|TRBV9
CASGGSGAAIPLNSPLHF
TGTGCCAGCGGGGGGAGCGGGGCCGCGATACCGCTTAATTCACCCCTCCACTTT
>.|TRBJ1-2|.|TRBV20-1
CSASLPGANYGYTF
TGCAGTGCTAGTCTACCGGGAGCTAACTATGGCTACACCTTC
>.|TRBJ2-7|.|TRBV10-3
CAISESLGGSSYEQYF
TGTGCCATCAGTGAGTCGTTGGGAGGCAGTTCCTACGAGCAGTACTTC
>TRBD2|TRBJ2-1|.|TRBV27
CASSLSGREGDEQFF
TGTGCCAGCAGTTTATCGGGGCGGGAGGGGGATGAGCAGTTCTTC
>TRBD1|TRBJ1-2|once|TRBV11-2
CASSSGQAVYGYTF
TGTGCCAGCAGCTCCGGACAGGCCGTCTATGGCTACACCTTC
>.|TRBJ2-1|.|TRBV7-9
CASSLGRPNEFF
TGTGCCAGCAGCTTAGGCAGGCCCAACGAGTTCTTC
>TRBD1|TRBJ1-2|.|TRBV27
CASSLTGTGLTYGYTF
TGTGCCAGCAGTCTTACCGGGACAGGGCTTACTTATGGCTACACCTTC
>TRBD1|TRBJ1-2|.|TRBV9
CASSYTGTGNYGYTF
TGTGCCAGCAGCTATACCGGGACAGGGAACTATGGCTACACCTTC
>TRBD2|TRBJ2-3|.|TRBV6-2/TRBV6-3
CASSPHLLAASTDTQYF
TGTGCCAGCAGCCCACACCTTCTAGCGGCTAGCACAGATACGCAGTATTTT
>TRBD1|TRBJ2-7|.|TRBV10-3
CASGTASYEQYF
TGTGCCTCGGGGACAGCCTCCTACGAGCAGTACTTC
>.|TRBJ1-2|.|TRBV24-1
CATSDNSKNGYTF
TGTGCCACCAGTGACAATTCTAAGAATGGCTACACCTTC
>.|TRBJ2-1|.|TRBV4-3
CASSQNPGLAEGEQFF
TGCGCCAGCAGCCAGAATCCGGGACTGGCGGAGGGTGAGCAGTTCTTC
>TRBD1|TRBJ1-5|.|TRBV19
CASSITGEVAQHF
TGTGCCAGTAGTATCACAGGGGAAGTGGCCCAGCATTTT
>TRBD1|TRBJ2-3|.|TRBV6-5
CASSYQGADTQYF
TGTGCCAGCAGTTACCAGGGGGCAGATACGCAGTATTTT
>TRBD1|TRBJ1-2|few|TRBV5-4
CASSLNRGHLSNYGYTF
TGTGCCAGCAGCCTAAACAGGGGCCACTTGTCTAACTATGGCTACACCTTC
>.|TRBJ2-3|.|TRBV19
CASKEVGYTDTQYF
TGTGCCAGTAAGGAGGTTGGGTACACAGATACGCAGTATTTT
>TRBD2|TRBJ2-3|.|TRBV19
CASSLSGGRSTDTQYF
TGTGCCAGTAGTTTAAGCGGGGGGCGGAGCACAGATACGCAGTATTTT
>.|TRBJ1-4|.|TRBV7-8
CASSLVGRLDRINEKLFF
TGTGCCAGCAGCTTAGTCGGTCGGCTAGACAGGATAAATGAAAAACTGTTTTTT
>.|TRBJ2-1|.|TRBV30
CAWKVVGDNEQFF
TGTGCCTGGAAGGTTGTCGGAGACAATGAGCAGTTCTTC
>TRBD1|TRBJ1-1|.|TRBV5-1
CASSFDRGERYSEAFF
TGCGCCAGCAGCTTCGACAGGGGAGAAAGGTATTCTGAAGCTTTCTTT
>.|TRBJ1-5|once|TRBV29-1
CSVAGLNQPQHF
TGCAGCGTTGCAGGGTTGAATCAGCCCCAGCATTTT
>.|TRBJ1-2|few|TRBV19
CASSIFPDSPLRHF
TGTGCCAGTAGTATATTCCCGGACAGCCCATTGCGACACTTC
>.|TRBJ1-3|.|TRBV2
CASTVDTLISGNTIYF
TGTGCCAGCACTGTTGATACTCTGATCTCTGGAAACACCATATATTTT
>.|TRBJ2-1|.|TRBV19
CASSLGGSSYNEQFF
TGTGCCAGTAGTCTTGGCGGATCCTCCTACAATGAGCAGTTCTTC
>.|TRBJ2-6|.|TRBV11-3
CASSLGGAGANVLTF
TGTGCCAGCAGCTTAGGCGGAGCTGGGGCCAACGTCCTGACTTTC
>TRBD1|TRBJ2-3|.|TRBV7-9
CASSFTGGRADTQYF
TGTGCCAGCAGCTTCACAGGGGGTCGGGCAGATACGCAGTATTTT
>.|TRBJ1-2|once|TRBV18
CASSPPSAGAGPGFGYTF
TGTGCCAGCTCACCCCCTAGCGCGGGTGCCGGCCCCGGTTTTGGCTACACCTTC
>.|TRBJ1-2|.|TRBV30
CAWSPTGPGYTF
TGTGCCTGGAGTCCAACAGGGCCGGGCTACACCTTC
>TRBD2|TRBJ2-1|once|TRBV7-2
CASSSNPSGSSYNEQFF
TGTGCCAGCAGCTCGAATCCTAGCGGGAGCTCCTACAATGAGCAGTTCTTC
>.|TRBJ1-1|many|TRBV6-5
CASFGRATEAFF
TGTGCCTCCTTCGGCAGGGCCACTGAAGCTTTCTTT
>TRBD1|TRBJ1-2|few|TRBV29-1
CSVEWDRLYGYTF
TGCAGCGTTGAGTGGGACAGGCTCTATGGCTACACCTTC
>.|TRBJ1-3|once|TRBV11-3
CASSRSGGNTIYF
TGTGCCAGCAGCAGATCAGGGGGAAACACCATATATTTT
>.|TRBJ1-5|.|TRBV6-1
CASRWGHQPQHF
TGTGCCAGCCGGTGGGGGCATCAGCCCCAGCATTTT
>TRBD1|TRBJ2-7|.|TRBV7-2
CASSGQGSYEQYF
TGTGCCAGCAGCGGACAGGGGAGCTACGAGCAGTACTTC
>.|TRBJ1-2|.|TRBV13
CASRHREFGYTF
TGTGCCAGCAGACACAGGGAGTTTGGCTACACCTTC
>.|TRBJ1-1|.|TRBV7-2
CASSLGTAMNTEAFF
TGTGCCAGCAGCTTGGGGACTGCGATGAACACTGAAGCTTTCTTT
>.|TRBJ1-1|.|TRBV18
CASTQGQLFMNTEAFF
TGTGCCAGCACCCAAGGACAGTTGTTCATGAACACTGAAGCTTTCTTT
>.|TRBJ1-1|once|TRBV14
CASSLVGGNTEAFF
TGTGCCAGCAGCCTTGTGGGGGGGAACACTGAAGCTTTCTTT
>.|TRBJ1-4|.|TRBV7-9
CASSLFQGTNEKLFF
TGTGCCAGCAGCTTGTTTCAGGGAACTAATGAAAAACTGTTTTTT
>.|TRBJ2-1|.|TRBV7-3
CASSVTPAGEQFF
TGTGCCAGCAGCGTCACCCCCGCGGGCGAGCAGTTCTTC
>TRBD2|TRBJ2-1|.|TRBV3-1/TRBV3-2
CASSLHSSGVPYNEQFF
TGTGCCAGCAGCCTACACTCTAGCGGAGTGCCGTACAATGAGCAGTTCTTC
>TRBD1|TRBJ2-7|few|TRBV4-1
CASSQVGQGTYEQYF
TGCGCCAGCAGCCAAGTGGGACAGGGGACCTACGAGCAGTACTTC
>.|TRBJ1-1|.|TRBV25-1
CASSPSTGMNTEAFF
TGTGCCAGCAGCCCCTCGACAGGCATGAACACTGAAGCTTTCTTT
>TRBD2|TRBJ2-3|.|TRBV19
CTSRPGLADSTDTQYF
TGTACCAGTAGACCGGGACTAGCGGATAGCACAGATACGCAGTATTTT
>.|TRBJ1-1|.|TRBV19
CASSGHSNTEAFF
TGTGCCAGTTCGGGACATTCGAACACTGAAGCTTTCTTT
>.|TRBJ2-1|.|TRBV5-1
CASSKDSSYNEQFF
TGCGCCAGCAGTAAGGACAGCTCGTACAATGAGCAGTTCTTC
>.|TRBJ1-4|.|TRBV2
CASFTSGGNGEKLFF
TGTGCCAGCTTTACGTCCGGCGGGAACGGTGAAAAACTGTTTTTT
>.|TRBJ1-5|.|TRBV4-2
CASSQDGGSNQPQHF
TGTGCCAGCAGCCAAGATGGGGGGAGCAATCAGCCCCAGCATTTT
>.|TRBJ1-5|once|TRBV27
CASSLYYRVGQPQHF
TGTGCCAGCAGTTTATATTACAGGGTAGGTCAGCCCCAGCATTTT
>TRBD1|TRBJ1-5|.|TRBV30
CAWSTSGTGHNQPQHF
TGTGCCTGGAGTACCTCCGGGACAGGCCACAATCAGCCCCAGCATTTT